This T cell receptor (beta chain) was observed in a study of CD8 T cells in Susac syndrome. The V end was cut by 3 bases, the J end by 3 bases, with 5 bases between. The germline CDR1 and CDR2 sequences are KGHDR and SFDVKD. The CDR3 runs 12 residues. An amount of RNA that ranged from roughly 0.5 to 1 ug was reverse transcribed with random hexamers. TCRdb used MiXCR to reprocess the immunoSEQ multiplex PCR reads, holding one entry per CDR3 protein. The repertoire holds approximately 300,000 distinct CDR3 sequences, with 65% to 90% as singletons. V and J are TRBV24-1 and TRBJ2-7, with D unclear. This TCR derives from a human donor with multiple sclerosis. The sequencing input was CD8+ T cells from PBMCs. In DNA, the CDR3 is TGTGCCACCAGTGATGGATTCTACGAGCAGTACTTC. Protein product: CATSDGFYEQYF.